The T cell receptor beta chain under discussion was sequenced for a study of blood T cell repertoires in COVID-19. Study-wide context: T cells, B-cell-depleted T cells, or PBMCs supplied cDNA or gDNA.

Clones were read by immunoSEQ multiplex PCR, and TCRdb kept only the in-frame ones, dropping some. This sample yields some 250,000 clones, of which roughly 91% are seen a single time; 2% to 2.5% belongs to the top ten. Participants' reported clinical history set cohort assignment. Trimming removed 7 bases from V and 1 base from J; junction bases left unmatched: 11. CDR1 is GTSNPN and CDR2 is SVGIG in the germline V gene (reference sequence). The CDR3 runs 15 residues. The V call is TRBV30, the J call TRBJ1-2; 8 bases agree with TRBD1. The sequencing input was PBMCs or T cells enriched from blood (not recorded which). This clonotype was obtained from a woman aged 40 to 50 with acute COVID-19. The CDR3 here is CASGMTGASNYGYTF. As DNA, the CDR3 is TGTGCCTCGGGTATGACAGGGGCAAGTAACTATGGCTACACCTTC.